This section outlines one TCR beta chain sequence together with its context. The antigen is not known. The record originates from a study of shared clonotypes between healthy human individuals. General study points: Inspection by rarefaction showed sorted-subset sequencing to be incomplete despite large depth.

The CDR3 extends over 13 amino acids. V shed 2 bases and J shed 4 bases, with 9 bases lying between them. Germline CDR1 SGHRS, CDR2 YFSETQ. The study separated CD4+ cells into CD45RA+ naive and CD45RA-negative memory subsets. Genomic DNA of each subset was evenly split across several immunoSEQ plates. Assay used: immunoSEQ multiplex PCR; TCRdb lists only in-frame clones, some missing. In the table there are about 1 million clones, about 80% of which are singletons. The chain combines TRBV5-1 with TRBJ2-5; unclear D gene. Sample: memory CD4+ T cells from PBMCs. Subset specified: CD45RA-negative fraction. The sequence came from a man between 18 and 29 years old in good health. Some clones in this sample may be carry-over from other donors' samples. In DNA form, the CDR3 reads TGCGCCAGCAGCTTTGTTGCAGGAGAGACCCAGTACTTC. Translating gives CASSFVAGETQYF.